This T cell receptor (beta chain) came from a study of CD8+ T cells in alopecia areata. Overall study context: Treatment of the treated patients consisted of oral tofacitinib, 5 to 10 mg twice daily.

Study-wide points: Clarity of TCR sharing across patients fell short of that in mice, possibly HLA-related. Higher clonality than in normal scalp was seen in lesional scalp, especially alopecia totalis/universalis.

Germline V CDR1 and CDR2: SGHRS, YFSETQ. V lost 1 base, J lost 4 bases, and 3 bases lay in between. This CDR3 spans 13 amino acids. Sample treatment: oral pan-JAK inhibitor, 5-10 mg twice daily. Comments on this clone: The antigen remains undetermined.

The sequencing template was cDNA reverse transcribed from extracted RNA. Clones were sequenced by immunoSEQ multiplex PCR, and TCRdb holds only the in-frame ones, with some missing. This table holds roughly 140,000 clones, roughly 82% found once. This sequence was found in a human donor with alopecia areata. The sequenced sample was CD8+ T cells sorted from blood, obtained at week 4, from a patient treated with tofacitinib. The chain has TRBV5-1 and TRBJ2-6; D remains ambiguous. The CDR3 reads CASSLFGANVLTF. The DNA for the CDR3 is TGCGCCAGCAGCTTGTTCGGGGCCAACGTCCTGACTTTC.